Listed here are 5 T cell receptor beta chains from one sample, sequenced in a study of blood T cell repertoires in COVID-19. Method: immunoSEQ multiplex PCR; TCRdb's copy keeps in-frame clones and lacks some. The data contain about 45,000 clones, approximately 90% of them singletons. Sequencing used peripheral blood. The receptors here all came from a human donor in a cohort sampled during active COVID-19.

Written as DNA, the CDR3 is TGTGCCAGCAGTCCCGCCCCGGGACAGGGGAACTATGGCTACACCTTC. This gives the protein CASSPAPGQGNYGYTF. The V and J genes are TRBV27 and TRBJ1-2; the match to TRBD1 covers 10 bases. Germline lookup yields CDR1 MNHEY and CDR2 SMNVEV (reference sequence). J lost 2 bases, V lost 5 bases, and 8 bases had no gene match. The CDR3 runs 16 residues.

V and J are TRBV24-1 and TRBJ2-1; D may be TRBD1 (6 bases). V was clipped by 0 bases and J by 2 bases, with 22 bases between them. The CDR3 length is 20 residues. The germline CDR1 and CDR2 sequences are KGHDR and SFDVKD. The CDR3 region is CATSDLPGRGHLKTYNEQFF. For the CDR3, the DNA is TGTGCCACCAGTGATTTGCCGGGCAGGGGTCACTTAAAGACCTACAATGAGCAGTTCTTC.

The rearrangement links TRBV28 to TRBJ2-3; 10 nucleotides agree with TRBD2. The junction had 6 bases not matched to a gene; V was cut back by 3 bases and J by 0 bases. This CDR3 region has 17 residues. The germline CDR1 and CDR2 sequences are MDHEN and SYDVKM. The CDR3 DNA is TGTGCCAGCAGTTTGCTAGCGGGAGTTACTAGCACAGATACGCAGTATTTT. As protein: CASSLLAGVTSTDTQYF.

This chain joins TRBV6-5 and TRBJ2-7; weak D call: TRBD1 (6 bases). The V and J ends lost 1 base and 0 bases respectively, with 10 bases between them. The germline V gene has CDR1 MNHEY and CDR2 SVGAGI. CDR3 length equals 15 residues. The CDR3 nucleotides read TGTGCCAGCAGTTACTACTCAGGGGACTCCTACGAGCAGTACTTC. This translates into CASSYYSGDSYEQYF.

The rearrangement joins TRBV6-6 to TRBJ1-3; D unclear. CDR3 size: 16 residues. The germline V and J ends were trimmed by 4 bases and 0 bases, with 13 bases remaining between them. Per germline, CDR1 MNHNY and CDR2 SVGAGI (reference sequence). The CDR3 region has the DNA TGTGCCAGCAGTTCCGCAGGTAGCGCCTCTGGAAACACCATATATTTT. It codes for CASSSAGSASGNTIYF.